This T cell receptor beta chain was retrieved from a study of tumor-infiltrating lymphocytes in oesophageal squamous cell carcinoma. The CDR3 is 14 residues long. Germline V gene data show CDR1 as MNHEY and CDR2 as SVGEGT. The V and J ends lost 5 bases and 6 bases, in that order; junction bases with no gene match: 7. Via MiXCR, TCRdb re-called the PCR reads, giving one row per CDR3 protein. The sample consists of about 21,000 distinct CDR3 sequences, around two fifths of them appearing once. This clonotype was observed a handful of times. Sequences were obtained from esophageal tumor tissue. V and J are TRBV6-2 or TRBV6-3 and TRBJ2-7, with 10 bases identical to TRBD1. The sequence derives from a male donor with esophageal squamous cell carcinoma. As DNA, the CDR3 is TGTGCCAGCAGTGGCGGGACAGGGGAAAGCGAGCAGTACTTC. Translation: CASSGGTGESEQYF.